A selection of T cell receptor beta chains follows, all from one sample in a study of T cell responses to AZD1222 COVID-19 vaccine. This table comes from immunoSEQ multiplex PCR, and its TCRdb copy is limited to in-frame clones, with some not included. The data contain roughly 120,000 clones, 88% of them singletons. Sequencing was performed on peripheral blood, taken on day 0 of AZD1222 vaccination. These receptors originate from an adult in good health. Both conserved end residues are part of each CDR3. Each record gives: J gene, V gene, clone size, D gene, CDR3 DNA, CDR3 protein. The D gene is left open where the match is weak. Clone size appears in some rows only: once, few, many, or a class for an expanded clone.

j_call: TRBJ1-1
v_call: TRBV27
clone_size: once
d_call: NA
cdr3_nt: TGTGCCAGCAGTTCCAGTATGAACACTGAAGCTTTCTTT
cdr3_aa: CASSSSMNTEAFF

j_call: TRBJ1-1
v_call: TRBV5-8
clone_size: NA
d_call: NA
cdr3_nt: TGTGCCAGCAGCGGTCAGAGGAACACTGAAGCTTTCTTT
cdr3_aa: CASSGQRNTEAFF

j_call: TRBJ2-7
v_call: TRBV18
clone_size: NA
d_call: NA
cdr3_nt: TGTGCCAGCTCACCAAAGACTTCCTACGAGCAGTACTTC
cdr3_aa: CASSPKTSYEQYF

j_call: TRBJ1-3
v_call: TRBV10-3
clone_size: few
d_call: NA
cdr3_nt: TGTGCCATCAGCCCTATCTCCGCTGGAAACACCATATATTTT
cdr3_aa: CAISPISAGNTIYF

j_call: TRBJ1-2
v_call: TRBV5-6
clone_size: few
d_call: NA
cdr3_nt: TGTGCCAGCAGCTTGGTACAGGGAAACTATGGCTACACCTTC
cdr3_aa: CASSLVQGNYGYTF

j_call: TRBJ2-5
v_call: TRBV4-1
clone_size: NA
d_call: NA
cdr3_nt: TGCGCCAGCAGCCAAGATCGTGCCCTAGAAAAAGAGACCCAGTACTTC
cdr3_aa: CASSQDRALEKETQYF

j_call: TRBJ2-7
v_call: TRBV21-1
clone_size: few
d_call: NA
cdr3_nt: TGTGCCACCTTATATCCGGACTCCCTGGAGCAGTACTTC
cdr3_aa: CATLYPDSLEQYF

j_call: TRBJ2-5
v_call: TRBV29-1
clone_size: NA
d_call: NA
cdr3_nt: TGCAGCGTTGAAGAGACCGGTGATGCCCAGTACTTC
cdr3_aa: CSVEETGDAQYF

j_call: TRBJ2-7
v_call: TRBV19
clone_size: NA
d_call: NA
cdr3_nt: TGTGCCAGTTCCGATACTAGTTACGACGAGCAGTACTTC
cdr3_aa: CASSDTSYDEQYF

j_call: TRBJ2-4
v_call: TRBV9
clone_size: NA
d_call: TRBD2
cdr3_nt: TGTGCCAGCAGCGCGAGGAGCGGGGGACGGGACATTCAGTACTTC
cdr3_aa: CASSARSGGRDIQYF

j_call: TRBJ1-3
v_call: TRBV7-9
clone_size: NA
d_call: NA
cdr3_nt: TGTGCCAGCAACGACACTGGCGGCGCTGGAGCTGGAAACACCATATATTTT
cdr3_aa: CASNDTGGAGAGNTIYF

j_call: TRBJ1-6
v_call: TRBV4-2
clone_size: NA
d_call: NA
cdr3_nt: TGTGCCAGCGGGACGGGGGGCAATTCACCCCTCCACTTT
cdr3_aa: CASGTGGNSPLHF

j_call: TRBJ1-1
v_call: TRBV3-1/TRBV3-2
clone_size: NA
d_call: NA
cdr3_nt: TGTGCCAGCAGGTCTGCATTGGGTACTGAAGCTTTCTTT
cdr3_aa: CASRSALGTEAFF

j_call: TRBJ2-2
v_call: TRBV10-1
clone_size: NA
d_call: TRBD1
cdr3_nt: TGCGCCAGCAGTGAAGCCGGGACAGGGATCCCCACCGGGGAGCTGTTTTTT
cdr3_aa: CASSEAGTGIPTGELFF

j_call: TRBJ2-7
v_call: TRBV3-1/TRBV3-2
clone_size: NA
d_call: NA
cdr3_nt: TGTGCCAGCACCAAACTCCCGGACCCCGCCTACGAGCAGTACTTC
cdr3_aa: CASTKLPDPAYEQYF

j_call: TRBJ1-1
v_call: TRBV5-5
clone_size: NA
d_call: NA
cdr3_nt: TGTGCCAGCAGCTCGGACACCTTGAACACTGAAGCTTTCTTT
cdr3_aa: CASSSDTLNTEAFF

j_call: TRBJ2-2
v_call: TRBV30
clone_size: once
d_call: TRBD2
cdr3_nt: TGTGCCGGCCGGGGACTAGCGGGCGACCTCTTCGGCGGGGAGCTGTTTTTT
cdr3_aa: CAGRGLAGDLFGGELFF

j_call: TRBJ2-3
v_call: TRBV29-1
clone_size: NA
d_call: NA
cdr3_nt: TGCAGCGTACGAGGGGGTAGCACAGATACGCAGTATTTT
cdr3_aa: CSVRGGSTDTQYF

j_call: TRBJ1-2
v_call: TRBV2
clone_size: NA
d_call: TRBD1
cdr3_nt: TGTGCCAGCAGGGACAGGGGGCGAACGAACTATGGCTACACCTTC
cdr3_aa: CASRDRGRTNYGYTF

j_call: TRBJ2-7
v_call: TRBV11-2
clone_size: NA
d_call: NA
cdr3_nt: TGTGCCAGCAGCGGGGGACTTACCTACGAGCAGTACTTC
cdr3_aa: CASSGGLTYEQYF

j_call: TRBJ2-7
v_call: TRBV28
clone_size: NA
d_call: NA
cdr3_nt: TGTGCCAGCAGTTGGGGTACCTACGAGCAGTACTTC
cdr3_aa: CASSWGTYEQYF

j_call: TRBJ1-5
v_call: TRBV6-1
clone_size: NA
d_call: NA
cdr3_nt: TGTGCCAGCAGTGAACAAGGGGGCAATCAGCCCCAGCATTTT
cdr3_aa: CASSEQGGNQPQHF

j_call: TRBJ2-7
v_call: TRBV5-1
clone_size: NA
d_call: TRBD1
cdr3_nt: TGCGCCAGCAGCTCGGGACAGGGAATAACGTCCTACGAGCAGTACTTC
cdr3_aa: CASSSGQGITSYEQYF

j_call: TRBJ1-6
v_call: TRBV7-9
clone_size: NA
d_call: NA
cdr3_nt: TGTGCCAGCAGCCCAGCCCTAGGACAGAATTCACCCCTCCACTTT
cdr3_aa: CASSPALGQNSPLHF

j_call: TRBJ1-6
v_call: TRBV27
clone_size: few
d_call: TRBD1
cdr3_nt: TGTGCCAGCAGCTATGGCAGGGGGAATTCACCCCTCCACTTT
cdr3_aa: CASSYGRGNSPLHF

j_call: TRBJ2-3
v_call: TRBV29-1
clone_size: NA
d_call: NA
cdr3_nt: TGCAGCGTTGAAGATCATCAGGCAGATACGCAGTATTTT
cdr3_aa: CSVEDHQADTQYF

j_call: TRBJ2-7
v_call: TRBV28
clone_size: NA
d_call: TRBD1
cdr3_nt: TGTGCCAGCCAGGGAATCTCCGGGACAGCTACTTCCTACGAGCAGTACTTC
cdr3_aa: CASQGISGTATSYEQYF

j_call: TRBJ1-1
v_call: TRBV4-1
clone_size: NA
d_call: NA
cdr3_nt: TGCGCCAGCAGCCCGCCAACCGGCGTGAACACTGAAGCTTTCTTT
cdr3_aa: CASSPPTGVNTEAFF